The 24 T cell receptor beta chains given below trace back to one sample, sequenced in a study of T cell changes during pregnancy in multiple sclerosis. Clones were read by immunoSEQ multiplex PCR, and TCRdb kept only the in-frame ones, dropping some. The profile shows nearly 110,000 clones, just under 95% of them singletons. The sample consisted of peripheral blood, taken after pregnancy. The receptor set was obtained from a female donor with multiple sclerosis, enrolled in a pregnancy study.

J is TRBJ2-7 and V is TRBV5-1; the match to TRBD1 covers 7 bases. Trimming removed 3 bases from V and 3 bases from J; junction bases left unmatched: 18. The CDR3 spans 18 residues. The germline V gene has CDR1 SGHRS and CDR2 YFSETQ. In DNA form, the CDR3 reads TGCGCCAGCAGCTACGCTTCGACAGGGTCGAAAGGGAACTACGAGCAGTACTTC. Protein sequence: CASSYASTGSKGNYEQYF.

The chain employs TRBV6-5 and TRBJ2-7; 7 nucleotides agree with TRBD2. Trimming removed 9 bases from V and 6 bases from J; junction bases left unmatched: 11. Per the germline V gene, CDR1 is MNHEY and CDR2 is SVGAGI. The CDR3 runs 13 residues. The chain's CDR3 is CASSSAGVPEQYF. The CDR3 bases are TGTGCCAGTTCATCTGCGGGAGTCCCCGAGCAGTACTTC.

The rearrangement uses TRBV11-2 and TRBJ2-7; possibly TRBD1 for D (5 bases). CDR1 SGHAT and CDR2 FQNNGV come from the germline V gene. CDR3 length: 14 amino acids. V dropped 3 bases and J dropped 0 bases, with 9 bases sitting between them. CDR3 residues: CASSFQGISYEQYF. CDR3 in DNA: TGTGCCAGCAGCTTTCAGGGCATCTCCTACGAGCAGTACTTC.

This chain connects TRBV6-1 to TRBJ2-2; TRBD1 aligns across 8 bases. V was clipped by 7 bases and J by 7 bases; unmatched bases: 8. The CDR3 totals 14 residues. Germline V CDR1 and CDR2: MNHNS, SASEGT. CDR3 coding DNA: TGTGCCAGCACGGTTGCAGGGGGCCACGGGGAGCTGTTTTTT. It translates to CASTVAGGHGELFF.

The chain is built from TRBV11-2 and TRBJ1-2; D unresolved. Trimming stripped 1 base from V and 7 bases from J, with 16 bases between. This CDR3 contains 15 residues. Germline CDR1 and CDR2: SGHAT and FQNNGV. This CDR3 is CASSLGPRSVVGYTF. CDR3 in DNA: TGTGCCAGCAGCTTAGGTCCGAGGTCCGTGGTTGGCTACACCTTC. The complete variable domain, with remaining parts taken from reference TRBV11-2 and TRBJ1-2, reads EAGVAQSPRYKIIEKRQSVAFWCNPISGHATLYWYQQILGQGPKLLIQFQNNGVVDDSQLPKDRFSAERLKGVDSTLKIQPAKLEDSAVYLCASSLGPRSVVGYTFGSGTRLTVV.

The rearrangement links TRBV5-6 to TRBJ2-1; 7 bases agree with TRBD1. From germline, CDR1 is SGHDT and CDR2 YYEEEE. The V gene end was trimmed by 1 base and the J gene end by 3 bases; junction bases not matched to a gene: 7. This CDR3 has 16 amino acids. The DNA for the CDR3 is TGTGCCAGCAGCTTGAGACAGGGTACAAACTACAATGAGCAGTTCTTC. Its translation: CASSLRQGTNYNEQFF.

The rearrangement links TRBV7-2 to TRBJ1-2; D unresolved. This CDR3 spans 14 amino acids. CDR1 and CDR2 (germline): SGHTA, FQGNSA. V shed 7 bases and J shed 1 base, with 13 bases lying between them. CDR3 bases: TGTGCCAGCACTCGCGTCGGGTTTAACTATGGCTACACCTTC. As protein: CASTRVGFNYGYTF. The whole variable domain, filled in from reference TRBV7-2 and TRBJ1-2, reads GAGVSQSPSNKVTEKGKDVELRCDPISGHTALYWYRQSLGQGLEFLIYFQGNSAPDKSGLPSDRFSAERTGGSVSTLTIQRTQQEDSAVYLCASTRVGFNYGYTFGSGTRLTVV.

This clone was seen only once. V usage is TRBV9 and J usage is TRBJ1-2; 7 nucleotides agree with TRBD1. The germline V gene encodes CDR1 SGDLS and CDR2 YYNGEE. There are 16 residues in the CDR3. V gave up 3 bases and J gave up 6 bases; unmatched junction bases: 14. The CDR3 reads CASSDLRTGEVNGYTF. The CDR3 DNA sequence: TGTGCCAGCAGCGATTTACGAACAGGGGAGGTCAATGGCTACACCTTC.

This clone was detected only once. The chain couples TRBV5-4 to TRBJ1-2, with a possible D match to TRBD1 (6 bases). V was trimmed by 2 bases and J by 6 bases, leaving 17 bases between them. In germline, CDR1 is SGHNT, CDR2 YYREEE (reference sequence). CDR3 size: 15 residues. The CDR3 loop is CASSFQGPERDGYTF. The CDR3 bases are TGTGCCAGCAGCTTCCAGGGGCCCGAGAGGGATGGCTACACCTTC.

This rearrangement joins TRBV5-1 to TRBJ1-2, with 9 bases that match TRBD1. The CDR3 runs 15 residues. Per the germline V gene, CDR1 is SGHRS and CDR2 is YFSETQ. Unmatched junction bases numbered 7, after V lost 3 bases and J lost 4 bases. CDR3: CASSSATGGFYGYTF. DNA for the CDR3: TGCGCCAGCAGCTCGGCGACAGGGGGGTTCTATGGCTACACCTTC.

V is TRBV18 and J is TRBJ1-5, with 9 nucleotides matching TRBD1. This CDR3 comprises 15 residues. Losses at the gene ends were 4 bases for V and 3 bases for J; bases not matched to a gene: 4. Germline CDR1 and CDR2: KGHSH and LQKENI. This CDR3 is CASSLGTGHNQPQHF. CDR3 coding DNA: TGTGCCAGCTCACTTGGGACAGGGCACAATCAGCCCCAGCATTTT.

V gene TRBV11-2 combines with J gene TRBJ2-2; a weak D match, TRBD1 (5 bases). Trimming took 5 bases from V and 0 from J, leaving 7 bases between them. This CDR3 spans 14 amino acids. The germline V gene has CDR1 SGHAT and CDR2 FQNNGV. The CDR3 is CASSGQPNTGELFF. The CDR3 nucleotides are TGTGCCAGCAGCGGACAACCGAACACCGGGGAGCTGTTTTTT.

The chain joins TRBV9 to TRBJ2-5; maybe TRBD2 (5 bases). The germline gives CDR1 SGDLS, CDR2 YYNGEE. Trimming stripped 4 bases from V and 4 bases from J, with 17 bases between. The CDR3 covers 15 residues. In nucleotides, the CDR3 is TGTGCCAGCAGCCCGGGGTCGTGGAGCCGAGAGACCCAGTACTTC. Translated: CASSPGSWSRETQYF. Looking up the rest from reference TRBV9 and TRBJ2-5 gives the full variable domain: DSGVTQTPKHLITATGQRVTLRCSPRSGDLSVYWYQQSLDQGLQFLIQYYNGEERAKGNILERFSAQQFPDLHSELNLSSLELGDSALYFCASSPGSWSRETQYFGPGTRLLVL.

At least ten counts were recorded for this clone. The chain carries TRBV4-1 and TRBJ2-7; 7 bases are a match to TRBD1. The CDR3 loop spans 17 amino acids. Germline loops: CDR1 MGHRA, CDR2 YSYEKL. After removal of 4 bases from V and 3 bases from J, the junction contained 15 bases not matched to a gene. The CDR3 bases are TGCGCCAGCAGCCGAGAGTCTGAGGTGGGACAGCTCTACGAGCAGTACTTC. This codes for CASSRESEVGQLYEQYF.

The gene calls are TRBV13 and TRBJ2-5, with 10 bases identical to TRBD2. This CDR3 spans 15 amino acids. Germline CDR1 and CDR2: PRHDT and FYEKMQ (reference sequence). V was pared by 2 bases and J by 5 bases, with 5 bases of the junction left unmatched. The CDR3 nucleotides read TGTGCCAGCAGCTTAAGAGCGGGAGGGCTGGAGACCCAGTACTTC. Translated, it gives CASSLRAGGLETQYF.

The DNA of the CDR3 is TGTGCCTGGAGTATGGGCCCCTACGAGCAGTACTTC. This translates into CAWSMGPYEQYF. The chain has TRBV30 and TRBJ2-7; the D is unclear. The germline gives CDR1 GTSNPN, CDR2 SVGIG (reference sequence). V was cut by 2 bases and J by 2 bases, with 7 bases left in between. The CDR3 extends over 12 amino acids.

This clone was seen just once. The rearrangement uses TRBV29-1 and TRBJ2-1; D gene uncertain. Trimming left V 6 bases short and J 2 bases short, with 8 bases between. This CDR3 contains 12 residues. Germline V gives CDR1 SQVTM, CDR2 ANQGSEA. The chain's CDR3 is CSVRSTYNEQFF. CDR3 nucleotide sequence: TGCAGCGTCCGGTCCACCTACAATGAGCAGTTCTTC.

Notes on this clone: This same CDR3 is encoded by further DNA sequences in the sample. The chain uses TRBV30 and TRBJ1-1, with D unclear. Trimming shortened V by 0 bases and J by 1 base, and 6 bases separated the two germline ends. The CDR3 is made up of 13 amino acids. CDR1 is GTSNPN and CDR2 is SVGIG in the germline V gene (reference sequence). The DNA of the CDR3 is TGTGCCTGGAGTGTAACAGCGAACACTGAAGCTTTCTTT. It is translated as CAWSVTANTEAFF. Complete variable domain (other parts from reference TRBV30 and TRBJ1-1): SQTIHQWPATLVQPVGSPLSLECTVEGTSNPNLYWYRQAAGRGLQLLFYSVGIGQISSEVPQNLSASRPQDRQFILSSKKLLLSDSGFYLCAWSVTANTEAFFGQGTRLTVV.

This chain links TRBV7-9 with TRBJ1-1, with D possibly being TRBD1 (6 bases). The CDR3 has 15 amino acids. Per the germline V gene, CDR1 is SEHNR and CDR2 is FQNEAQ (reference sequence). V was trimmed by 5 bases and J by 3 bases, leaving 16 bases between them. CDR3 nucleotide sequence: TGTGCCAGCAGCCCCGGCGCAGGGGAACACACTGAAGCTTTCTTT. Its protein is CASSPGAGEHTEAFF.

The chain uses TRBV4-1 and TRBJ2-7; 9 nucleotides match TRBD2. The CDR3 is 15 amino acids. V lost 4 bases and J lost 4; bases outside the gene matches: 8. The germline CDR1 and CDR2 sequences are MGHRA and YSYEKL. CDR3 DNA: TGCGCCAGCAGCCCCCTGGGTAGCGGGGGATACGAGCAGTACTTC. This codes for CASSPLGSGGYEQYF.

The rearrangement joins TRBV7-9 to TRBJ1-6; 8 bases match TRBD1. J lost 10 bases, V lost 3 bases, and 5 bases had no gene match. Germline-derived CDR1 and CDR2 are SEHNR and FQNEAQ (reference sequence). This CDR3 region has 14 residues. The CDR3 region is CASSLQTGVSPLHF. The CDR3, as DNA: TGTGCCAGCAGCTTGCAGACAGGGGTATCACCCCTCCACTTT. The full variable domain, with the rest looked up from reference TRBV7-9 and TRBJ1-6, is DTGVSQNPRHKITKRGQNVTFRCDPISEHNRLYWYRQTLGQGPEFLTYFQNEAQLEKSRLLSDRFSAERPKGSFSTLEIQRTEQGDSAMYLCASSLQTGVSPLHFGNGTRLTVT.

The chain employs TRBV27 and TRBJ2-1; a possible D gene is TRBD1 (6 bases). Germline V gene data show CDR1 as MNHEY and CDR2 as SMNVEV (reference sequence). The CDR3 runs to 17 residues. V was cut by 4 bases and J by 4 bases, with 20 bases left in between. DNA for the CDR3: TGTGCCAGCAGTTCCGTCCCCCTTAACAGGGCTTACAATGAGCAGTTCTTC. This sequence encodes CASSSVPLNRAYNEQFF.

This clone was counted a few times. The rearrangement uses TRBV2 and TRBJ1-2; D possibly corresponds to TRBD1 (6 bases). The CDR3 length is 15 residues. V gave up 4 bases and J gave up 3 bases, with 15 bases separating them. The V gene's germline CDR1 is SNHLY and CDR2 FYNNEI. The CDR3 nucleotides read TGTGCCAGCAGTGCCCCAACAGGGATTGACTATGGCTACACCTTC. It translates to CASSAPTGIDYGYTF. Full variable domain (rest looked up from reference TRBV2 and TRBJ1-2): EPEVTQTPSHQVTQMGQEVILRCVPISNHLYFYWYRQILGQKVEFLVSFYNNEISEKSEIFDDQFSVERPDGSNFTLKIRSTKLEDSAMYFCASSAPTGIDYGYTFGSGTRLTVV.

This chain joins TRBV7-2 and TRBJ1-5; D is possibly TRBD1 (5 bases). Germline CDR1 is SGHTA and CDR2 is FQGNSA. The CDR3 runs 14 residues. Trimming took 1 base from V and 7 from J, leaving 11 bases between them. CDR3 in amino acids: CASSLERGGQPQHF. The CDR3 region has the DNA TGTGCCAGCAGCTTAGAGAGGGGAGGGCAGCCCCAGCATTTT.